This entry lists 29 T cell receptor beta chains sequenced from one sample in a study of T cells in Graves' hyperthyroidism and ophthalmopathy. Authors of the study amplified TCR beta CDR3 regions from RNA transcripts. The TCR CDR3 first-round RT-PCR relied on the HTBI primer set. TCRdb ran MiXCR on the multiplex PCR reads and lists one entry per CDR3 protein. The sample has some 570,000 distinct CDR3 sequences, approximately 14% seen once. Source material: blood. The receptors derive from a woman aged 18 to 35 with Graves' ophthalmopathy.

Details on this clonotype: Since a much larger clone is just one base distant, this may be a read error. It is likely a read error, because the conserved phenylalanine at the end of the CDR3 is missing. This rearrangement joins TRBV12-3 or TRBV12-4 to TRBJ1-1; 7 bases agree with TRBD1. The CDR3 length is 15 residues. Trimming at V came to 3 bases and at J to 1 base, leaving 5 bases not matched to a gene. CDR3 loop: CASSLAGGSNTEAFL. CDR3 DNA sequence: TGTGCCAGCAGTTTGGCAGGGGGATCGAACACTGAAGCTTTCCTT.

This clonotype was seen many times. The rearrangement uses TRBV27 and TRBJ1-2, with TRBD1 as a possible D gene (5 bases). The V gene's germline CDR1 is MNHEY and CDR2 SMNVEV (reference sequence). CDR3 length equals 16 residues. The V gene lost 1 base and the J gene lost 3 bases, with 15 bases spanning the gap. The CDR3 protein is CASSLLPPGKHYGYTF. The CDR3 DNA reads TGTGCCAGCAGTTTATTACCCCCAGGGAAACACTATGGCTACACCTTC.

This chain connects TRBV29-1 to TRBJ2-1, with 7 nucleotides matching TRBD1. Germline trimming cut 3 bases from V and 4 bases from J; bases unmatched to any gene: 6. CDR1 is SQVTM, CDR2 ANQGSEA, per germline. The CDR3 is made up of 14 amino acids. The CDR3 sequence: CSVDDGTAYNEQFF. The DNA for the CDR3 is TGCAGCGTTGACGACGGGACAGCTTACAATGAGCAGTTCTTC.

J is TRBJ1-1 and V is TRBV19; no clear D. Per the germline V gene, CDR1 is LNHDA and CDR2 is SQIVND (reference sequence). Trimming removed 7 bases at V and 0 bases at J, with 9 bases between. This CDR3 has 13 residues. The DNA of the CDR3 is TGTGCCAGTACCGTGACCGTGAACACTGAAGCTTTCTTT. This translates into CASTVTVNTEAFF.

V is TRBV9 and J is TRBJ2-1; 8 nucleotides align to TRBD1. This CDR3 has 16 residues. V shed 5 bases, J shed 4 bases, and the junction held 11 bases outside the gene matches. From germline, CDR1 is SGDLS and CDR2 YYNGEE. The CDR3 sequence is CASSHAGGQAYNEQFF. CDR3 coding DNA: TGTGCCAGCAGTCATGCCGGGGGACAGGCTTACAATGAGCAGTTCTTC. Combining the CDR3 with reference TRBV9 and TRBJ2-1 gives the whole variable domain DSGVTQTPKHLITATGQRVTLRCSPRSGDLSVYWYQQSLDQGLQFLIQYYNGEERAKGNILERFSAQQFPDLHSELNLSSLELGDSALYFCASSHAGGQAYNEQFFGPGTRLTVL.

The table lists this clonotype with many counts. This chain joins TRBV5-1 and TRBJ2-1; TRBD2 agrees at 8 bases. There are 15 residues in the CDR3. Germline V gene sequence: CDR1 SGHRS, CDR2 YFSETQ. J lost 0 bases, V lost 5 bases, and 4 bases had no gene match. The CDR3 spells CASSREGSSYNEQFF. Written as DNA, the CDR3 is TGCGCCAGCAGTCGGGAGGGAAGCTCCTACAATGAGCAGTTCTTC.

This clonotype was recorded many times. The chain carries TRBV30 and TRBJ1-6; maybe TRBD1 (5 bases). The CDR3 sequence is 13 residues long. The germline gives CDR1 GTSNPN, CDR2 SVGIG (reference sequence). Deletions cut 4 bases from V and 7 bases from J, with 11 bases between. Here the CDR3 reads CAWTLEGNSPLHF. CDR3 nucleotides: TGTGCCTGGACTCTCGAGGGGAATTCACCCCTCCACTTT.

The sample holds many counts of this clonotype. The chain combines TRBV12-3 or TRBV12-4 with TRBJ1-2, with D uncertain. The CDR3 consists of 13 residues. The ends were cut back, 3 bases at V and 5 bases at J, with 10 bases in the middle. In nucleotides, the CDR3 is TGTGCCAGCAGTTTTGAGGGAAGGTATGGCTACACCTTC. Protein product: CASSFEGRYGYTF.

This clonotype has at least ten counts. The chain links TRBV5-1 to TRBJ2-1, with 13 positions matching TRBD2. V was pared by 4 bases and J by 6 bases, with 4 bases of the junction left unmatched. This CDR3 has 15 amino acids. Germline CDR1 SGHRS, CDR2 YFSETQ. The DNA of the CDR3 is TGCGCCAGCAGCACCCGGACTAGCGGGAGCAATGAGCAGTTCTTC. Protein sequence: CASSTRTSGSNEQFF.

In its sample, this clonotype was seen many times. J is TRBJ2-3 and V is TRBV4-1; 9 bases line up with TRBD2. V shed 5 bases and J 0 bases; nucleotides not matched to a gene: 12. CDR3 length equals 18 residues. In germline, CDR1 is MGHRA, CDR2 YSYEKL. CDR3 sequence: CASSTEGSSGISTDTQYF. The CDR3 DNA reads TGCGCCAGCAGCACCGAGGGGTCTAGCGGGATTAGCACAGATACGCAGTATTTT.

The chain couples TRBV2 to TRBJ2-1; TRBD2 matches at 14 bases. The CDR3 covers 16 residues. Germline CDR1 and CDR2: SNHLY and FYNNEI. V dropped 6 bases and J dropped 10; count of bases not matched to a gene: 11. This CDR3 is CASSFSRTSGRFEQFF. The CDR3 DNA follows: TGTGCCAGCAGCTTTTCCCGGACTAGCGGGAGGTTCGAGCAGTTCTTC.

The chain links TRBV19 to TRBJ1-1, with D possibly matching TRBD1 (5 bases). This CDR3 has 11 residues. The germline V and J ends were trimmed by 7 bases and 4 bases, with 7 bases remaining between them. Looked up from germline, CDR1 is LNHDA and CDR2 is SQIVND (reference sequence). The CDR3 coding sequence is TGTGCCAGTATGAGGGGCACTGAAGCTTTCTTT. The encoded protein is CASMRGTEAFF.

This chain joins TRBV7-2 and TRBJ1-3, with 9 bases aligning to TRBD1. The germline V gene has CDR1 SGHTA and CDR2 FQGNSA. The CDR3 consists of 15 residues. Trimming at V came to 5 bases and at J to 2 bases, leaving 4 bases not matched to a gene. Here the CDR3 reads CASSTRQGAGNTIYF. The CDR3 DNA reads as TGTGCCAGCAGCACCCGACAGGGGGCTGGAAACACCATATATTTT. Supplemented by reference TRBV7-2 and TRBJ1-3, the full variable domain reads GAGVSQSPSNKVTEKGKDVELRCDPISGHTALYWYRQSLGQGLEFLIYFQGNSAPDKSGLPSDRFSAERTGGSVSTLTIQRTQQEDSAVYLCASSTRQGAGNTIYFGEGSWLTVV.

This clonotype was picked up one time. A much bigger clone sits one base away, suggesting this may be a read error. The V gene is TRBV9, the J gene TRBJ2-7; 9 bases fit TRBD2. The closer fit of TRBJ2-1 to the DNA end suggests the J call may be wrong. This CDR3 has 14 amino acids. Germline V gene lookup returns CDR1 SGDLS and CDR2 YYNGEE. CDR3 in amino acids: CASSASGTSYEQFF. In nucleotides, the CDR3 is TGTGCCAGCAGCGCCTCCGGGACTAGCTACGAGCAGTTCTTC.

This clonotype was seen many times. The chain uses TRBV12-3 or TRBV12-4 and TRBJ1-5, with 7 bases lining up with TRBD1. The CDR3 loop spans 14 amino acids. V trimming: 6 bases; J trimming: 3 bases; junction bases outside the gene matches: 5. The CDR3 DNA is TGTGCCAGCAGATCAGGGGGGTTCAATCAGCCCCAGCATTTT. Translated, it gives CASRSGGFNQPQHF.

As concerns this clonotype: It may be a read error: a sequence one base away is much more abundant. This rearrangement joins TRBV2 to TRBJ2-7; no definite D call. Per the germline V gene, CDR1 is SNHLY and CDR2 is FYNNEI. This CDR3 contains 11 residues. The CDR3 is CVSSAAVEQYF. CDR3 coding DNA: TGTGTCAGCAGTGCTGCTGTCGAGCAGTACTTC.

In its sample, this clonotype was seen many times. The chain combines TRBV20-1 with TRBJ1-2, with 8 bases lining up with TRBD1. Losses at the gene ends were 2 bases for V and 3 bases for J; bases not matched to a gene: 2. This CDR3 has 13 amino acids. The V gene's germline CDR1 is DFQATT and CDR2 SNEGSKA (reference sequence). CDR3 amino acids: CSARKQGDYGYTF. CDR3 bases: TGCAGTGCTAGAAAACAGGGGGACTATGGCTACACCTTC.

The chain employs TRBV10-3 and TRBJ1-2; 8 nucleotides align to TRBD1. The V and J ends lost 7 bases and 8 bases, in that order; junction bases with no gene match: 18. From germline, CDR1 is ENHRY and CDR2 SYGVKD. The CDR3 loop spans 16 amino acids. CDR3 sequence (DNA): TGTGCCATCACCAACCCGTCCACGACAGGGGAGAGAGGCTACACCTTC. This gives the protein CAITNPSTTGERGYTF.

The V gene is TRBV7-9, the J gene TRBJ2-7, with a possible D match to TRBD1 (5 bases). V lost 1 base and J 2 bases, leaving 15 bases between the germline ends. Germline CDR1 and CDR2: SEHNR and FQNEAQ (reference sequence). The CDR3 has 16 residues. The CDR3 DNA reads as TGTGCCAGCAGCTTAGTCGACCAGGGATACGCCTACGAGCAGTACTTC. This sequence encodes CASSLVDQGYAYEQYF.

This clonotype was seen ten or more times. The rearrangement uses TRBV28 and TRBJ2-1; 13 nucleotides match TRBD2. Trimming cost V 5 bases and J 9 bases; bases outside gene matches: 10. This CDR3 is built from 16 residues. The V gene's germline CDR1 is MDHEN and CDR2 SYDVKM. The CDR3 here is CASSQKGLAGKSEQFF. The DNA for the CDR3 is TGTGCCAGCAGTCAAAAGGGACTAGCGGGAAAATCTGAGCAGTTCTTC.

Regarding this clonotype: Since a much larger clone is just one base distant, this may be a read error. The CDR3 sequence is CAISESWGADEQFF. The CDR3 coding sequence is TGTGCCATCAGTGAGTCATGGGGGGCGGACGAGCAGTTCTTC. This rearrangement joins TRBV10-3 to TRBJ2-1; TRBD1 or TRBD2 may be the D gene (6 bases each). Looked up from germline, CDR1 is ENHRY and CDR2 is SYGVKD. V gave up 0 bases and J gave up 10 bases, with 13 bases separating them. This CDR3 region has 14 residues.

This clonotype was observed many times. The chain employs TRBV12-3 or TRBV12-4 and TRBJ2-7; unclear D gene. V lost 6 bases to trimming and J lost 3 bases, with 12 bases between them. CDR3 length: 13 residues. The CDR3 DNA reads TGTGCCAGCAGACTTGGACCGGGCTACGAGCAGTACTTC. This sequence encodes CASRLGPGYEQYF.

This clonotype was seen more than once but under ten times. V and J are TRBV7-2 and TRBJ1-3, with D unclear. CDR3 length: 14 amino acids. From germline, CDR1 is SGHTA and CDR2 FQGNSA. The V gene lost 3 bases and the J gene lost 2 bases, with 8 bases spanning the gap. The CDR3 nucleotides read TGTGCCAGCAGCTTCGTTTCTCCTGGAAACACCATATATTTT. As protein: CASSFVSPGNTIYF.

The table lists this clonotype with many counts. The chain is built from TRBV30 and TRBJ2-1; D unclear. The germline V gene encodes CDR1 GTSNPN and CDR2 SVGIG (reference sequence). Deletions cut 3 bases from V and 8 bases from J, with 14 bases between. The CDR3 extends over 13 amino acids. CDR3 protein: CAWRLNLEYEQFF. The DNA of the CDR3 is TGTGCCTGGAGGCTCAACCTAGAGTATGAGCAGTTCTTC.

The chain is built from TRBV28 and TRBJ2-3; the D gene is possibly TRBD1 (5 bases). This CDR3 contains 16 residues. Germline V gene data show CDR1 as MDHEN and CDR2 as SYDVKM. Trimming removed 3 bases from V and 0 bases from J, with 13 bases in between. Here the CDR3 reads CASSFLDSTSTDTQYF. The CDR3 coding sequence is TGTGCCAGCAGTTTTCTAGACAGTACTAGCACAGATACGCAGTATTTT.

This clonotype was recorded at least ten times. The chain links TRBV7-6 to TRBJ2-1; D is perhaps TRBD1 (7 bases). Trimming left V 1 base short and J 8 bases short, with 15 bases between. This CDR3 region has 15 residues. CDR1 is SGHVS and CDR2 is FNYEAQ in the germline V gene. Written as DNA, the CDR3 is TGTGCCAGCAGCTTAGTAGGCAGGGGGGACCATGAGCAGTTCTTC. It is translated as CASSLVGRGDHEQFF.

Points on this clonotype: Given the absence of the conserved phenylalanine or tryptophan at the CDR3 end, a read error is likely. The J gene is TRBJ2-3, the V gene TRBV19, with TRBD2 identical over 8 bases. Germline CDR1 LNHDA, CDR2 SQIVND (reference sequence). The CDR3 sequence is 15 residues long. V lost 3 bases and J lost 2; bases outside the gene matches: 4. The CDR3 coding sequence is TGTGCCAGTAGTATGGGACTAGATCCCACAGATACGCAGTATCTT. Encoded protein: CASSMGLDPTDTQYL.

This clonotype was recorded many times. The J gene is TRBJ1-1, the V gene TRBV10-3, with 7 bases lining up with TRBD1. J was trimmed by 0 bases and V by 10 bases; bases with no gene match: 5. Germline CDR1 and CDR2: ENHRY and SYGVKD. CDR3 length: 13 residues. The CDR3 DNA is TGTGCCACCATGGGACAGTTGAACACTGAAGCTTTCTTT. Protein: CATMGQLNTEAFF.

This clonotype was observed many times. The genes are TRBV28 and TRBJ1-3; D might be TRBD1 (5 bases). The CDR3 has 16 residues. Germline CDR1 is MDHEN and CDR2 is SYDVKM. V lost 8 bases and J 0 bases, leaving 17 bases between the germline ends. The chain's CDR3 is CASHMGVGISGNTIYF. The CDR3 DNA is TGTGCCAGCCATATGGGGGTAGGAATCTCTGGAAACACCATATATTTT.